This T cell receptor beta chain was sequenced during a study of blood T cell repertoires in COVID-19. Overall study context: The study drew acute and convalescent COVID-19 samples from the United States, Italy and Spain.

In this sample, this clone turned up once. The CDR3 consists of 15 residues. The germline CDR1 and CDR2 sequences are LNHDA and SQIVND (reference sequence). V gave up 6 bases and J gave up 5 bases; unmatched junction bases: 10. Allocation to cohorts depended on clinical history reported by the participants. Two negative PCRs, clearance, or symptom resolution were required of recovered Cohort 3 donors. Method: immunoSEQ multiplex PCR; TCRdb's copy keeps in-frame clones and lacks some. The repertoire consists of about 330,000 clones, with over 75% occurring once and the leading ten covering roughly 1%. Sequenced: PBMCs or T cells enriched from blood (not recorded which). The receptor's source is a woman aged 25 to 45 who had recovered from COVID-19. This chain connects TRBV19 to TRBJ1-2; TRBD1 agrees at 9 bases. The CDR3 region is CASSFQRGTGYGYTF. The CDR3 DNA follows: TGTGCCAGTAGCTTTCAGAGGGGGACAGGGTATGGCTACACCTTC. Using reference TRBV19 and TRBJ1-2 for the parts outside the CDR3, the full variable domain is DGGITQSPKYLFRKEGQNVTLSCEQNLNHDAMYWYRQDPGQGLRLIYYSQIVNDFQKGDIAEGYSVSREKKESFPLTVTSAQKNPTAFYLCASSFQRGTGYGYTFGSGTRLTVV.